These 18 T cell receptor beta chains share one sample of origin, sequenced in a study of blood T cell repertoires in COVID-19. Libraries were prepared by immunoSEQ multiplex PCR; TCRdb keeps only in-frame clonotypes and omits some of them. The sample holds nearly 80,000 clones; 82% are singletons and the top ten take around a third. The sequencing input was peripheral blood. All receptors come from a woman in her 70s with acute or convalescent COVID-19.

The chain uses TRBV6-5 and TRBJ1-4; D possibly corresponds to TRBD1 (6 bases). Germline-derived CDR1 and CDR2 are MNHEY and SVGAGI. Trimming removed 9 bases at V and 0 bases at J, with 11 bases between. CDR3 length: 14 amino acids. The DNA of the CDR3 is TGTGCCAGTGGTACAGGGTCAACTAATGAAAAACTGTTTTTT. It translates to CASGTGSTNEKLFF.

This clone has a single count. The chain recombines TRBV30 with TRBJ1-3; D is unresolved. The CDR3 totals 12 residues. Per germline, CDR1 GTSNPN and CDR2 SVGIG (reference sequence). Trimming cost V 3 bases and J 6 bases, with 9 bases left between them. CDR3 region: CAWRTFLNTIYF. The CDR3 DNA reads as TGTGCCTGGAGGACATTTCTAAACACCATATATTTT.

The chain employs TRBV29-1 and TRBJ2-2, with 13 bases identical to TRBD2. Germline CDR1 is SQVTM and CDR2 is ANQGSEA. The length of the CDR3 is 17 residues. V lost 6 bases and J lost 6; bases outside the gene matches: 13. The CDR3 DNA sequence: TGCAGCGTCTCGACCTCCCGGACTAGCGGGAGCCCCGGGGAGCTGTTTTTT. Protein sequence: CSVSTSRTSGSPGELFF.

This clone was counted a few times. The rearrangement links TRBV19 to TRBJ2-3; tentatively, D is TRBD1 (8 bases). Per the germline V gene, CDR1 is LNHDA and CDR2 is SQIVND (reference sequence). V was trimmed by 3 bases and J by 4 bases, leaving 14 bases between them. The CDR3 has 15 amino acids. The CDR3: CASSMDREGADTQYF. CDR3 sequence (DNA): TGTGCCAGTAGTATGGACAGGGAGGGAGCAGATACGCAGTATTTT.

The chain has TRBV27 and TRBJ1-4, with a weak D call TRBD1 (6 bases). Germline-derived CDR1 and CDR2 are MNHEY and SMNVEV (reference sequence). V gave up 4 bases and J gave up 9 bases, with 21 bases separating them. The CDR3 extends over 16 amino acids. In DNA, the CDR3 is TGTGCCAGCAGTTCCCCTCGACAGGCCTCTAGGCAAAAACTGTTTTTT. It codes for CASSSPRQASRQKLFF.

The gene calls are TRBV6-4 and TRBJ2-3, with 9 bases identical to TRBD2. Trimming cost V 5 bases and J 1 base; bases outside gene matches: 16. This CDR3 has 19 amino acids. CDR1 MRHNA and CDR2 SNTAGT come from the germline V gene. The CDR3 protein is CASSTRASGITPRTDTQYF. The CDR3 DNA follows: TGTGCCAGCAGTACTAGAGCTAGCGGGATTACCCCGCGCACAGATACGCAGTATTTT.

This chain joins TRBV10-3 and TRBJ1-1; D may be TRBD1 (6 bases). Germline assignment: CDR1 ENHRY and CDR2 SYGVKD. The CDR3 extends over 14 amino acids. V was trimmed by 6 bases and J by 1 base, leaving 12 bases between them. The CDR3 region is CAISDARGNTEAFF. In DNA form, the CDR3 reads TGTGCCATCAGCGACGCCAGGGGGAACACTGAAGCTTTCTTT.

The rearrangement uses TRBV28 and TRBJ1-3, with D possibly TRBD1 on 6 matching bases. V lost 5 bases and J 4 bases, leaving 15 bases between the germline ends. CDR1 and CDR2 from the germline V gene are MDHEN and SYDVKM. This CDR3 comprises 15 residues. The DNA of the CDR3 is TGTGCCAGCAGTCCCGCAGGGGTATCCGGAAACACCATATATTTT. This sequence encodes CASSPAGVSGNTIYF.

This clone was seen a handful of times. Written as DNA, the CDR3 is TGTGCCAGCAGGGCGGACACACAGCCCCAGCATTTT. This codes for CASRADTQPQHF. The chain links TRBV2 to TRBJ1-5; D might be TRBD1 (5 bases). V lost 6 bases and J 7 bases, leaving 10 bases between the germline ends. CDR3 size: 12 residues. Looked up from germline, CDR1 is SNHLY and CDR2 is FYNNEI.

The chain is built from TRBV19 and TRBJ1-6; D call uncertain. Germline-derived CDR1 and CDR2 are LNHDA and SQIVND (reference sequence). Between the trimmed V and J ends, which lost 6 bases and 7 bases, there was a span of 19 bases. The CDR3 extends over 16 amino acids. CDR3 residues: CASSLDGTGNNSPLHF. CDR3 bases: TGTGCCAGTAGCCTGGATGGAACGGGGAACAATTCACCCCTCCACTTT.

The chain is built from TRBV7-3 and TRBJ2-7; no clear D. The CDR3 sequence is 15 residues long. From germline, CDR1 is SGHTA and CDR2 FQGTGA. Trimming stripped 2 bases from V and 0 bases from J, with 11 bases between. Here the CDR3 DNA reads TGTGCCAGCAGCTTAGGCCCAGGAAACTCCTACGAGCAGTACTTC. This translates into CASSLGPGNSYEQYF.

In its sample, this clone was seen once. The chain joins TRBV5-1 to TRBJ1-6; possible D gene TRBD1, 5 bases. The V and J ends lost 0 bases and 7 bases respectively, with 8 bases between them. This CDR3 has 14 amino acids. From germline, CDR1 is SGHRS and CDR2 YFSETQ. The CDR3 spells CASSLEGMNSPLHF. The DNA of the CDR3 is TGCGCCAGCAGCTTGGAGGGGATGAATTCACCCCTCCACTTT.

For this clone: This may be a read error, as it is one base from a much larger clone. This chain connects TRBV12-3 or TRBV12-4 to TRBJ2-7; D remains ambiguous. CDR3 size: 12 residues. V dropped 4 bases and J dropped 3 bases, with 7 bases sitting between them. The CDR3 spells CASSSPSYEQYF. The CDR3 bases are TGTGCCAGCAGTTCCCCCAGCTACGAGCAGTACTTC.

The gene calls are TRBV2 and TRBJ1-4; no firm D call. The V end lost 0 bases, the J end lost 8 bases, and 22 bases lay between the germline ends. This CDR3 region has 18 residues. In germline, CDR1 is SNHLY, CDR2 FYNNEI. The CDR3 loop reads CASSEARGFGASREKLFF. Here the CDR3 DNA reads TGTGCCAGCAGTGAAGCGCGCGGTTTTGGCGCATCGAGGGAAAAACTGTTTTTT.

This clone was recorded a few times. The J gene is TRBJ1-5, the V gene TRBV2; D remains ambiguous. This CDR3 is 16 amino acids long. V lost 1 base to trimming and J lost 12 bases, with 22 bases between them. Germline loops: CDR1 SNHLY, CDR2 FYNNEI. CDR3 loop: CASSEDARNPPRDQHF. The CDR3 DNA is TGTGCCAGCAGTGAAGACGCCAGGAACCCGCCTCGGGACCAGCATTTT.

The chain uses TRBV2 and TRBJ1-2; 9 nucleotides agree with TRBD1. CDR1 and CDR2 from the germline V gene are SNHLY and FYNNEI. V trimming: 0 bases; J trimming: 3 bases; junction bases outside the gene matches: 5. The CDR3 totals 16 residues. CDR3 nucleotides: TGTGCCAGCAGTGAAGCAGGGACAGGGTTCTACTATGGCTACACCTTC. Translation: CASSEAGTGFYYGYTF.

This clone was seen a single time. The chain links TRBV6-5 to TRBJ1-2; D unclear. With 10 bases removed from V and 0 bases from J, the gap between germline ends came to 15 bases. The CDR3 has 14 amino acids. Per the germline V gene, CDR1 is MNHEY and CDR2 is SVGAGI. The CDR3 region has the DNA TGTGCCACTAAAGGCAGACAAGCTAACTATGGCTACACCTTC. The encoded protein is CATKGRQANYGYTF.

The chain is built from TRBV3-1 (or the pseudogene TRBV3-2) and TRBJ2-5; 10 positions agree with TRBD2. Germline CDR1 LGHDT, CDR2 YNNKEL (reference sequence). The CDR3 length is 14 residues. Trimming removed 3 bases from V and 4 bases from J; junction bases left unmatched: 2. This CDR3 is CASSHRLAGETQYF. The CDR3 DNA sequence: TGTGCCAGCAGCCACAGACTAGCGGGAGAGACCCAGTACTTC.